This T cell receptor (beta chain) is from a study of T cell responses to AZD1222 COVID-19 vaccine. Worth noting for this clone: Its specificity is not known.

The CDR3 covers 16 residues. Trimming pared 0 bases from V and 5 bases from J, leaving 15 bases between. Per the germline V gene, CDR1 is LGHNA and CDR2 is YNFKEQ. Points from the study as a whole: Vaccine-related CD4 TCRs covered spike, predominating at 160-218 and 743-854.

Profiled with immunoSEQ multiplex PCR; TCRdb holds only in-frame clones, not every one. Here the sample spans around 150,000 clones, more than 90% being singletons. This sequence was found in an adult in good health. The chain couples TRBV4-2 to TRBJ2-3, with D tentatively TRBD1 or TRBD2 (5 bases each). Sample: peripheral blood, taken on day 0 of AZD1222 vaccination. CDR3 amino acids: CASSQEGPLKLDTQYF. CDR3 nucleotide sequence: TGTGCCAGCAGCCAAGAGGGACCCCTAAAATTAGATACGCAGTATTTT.